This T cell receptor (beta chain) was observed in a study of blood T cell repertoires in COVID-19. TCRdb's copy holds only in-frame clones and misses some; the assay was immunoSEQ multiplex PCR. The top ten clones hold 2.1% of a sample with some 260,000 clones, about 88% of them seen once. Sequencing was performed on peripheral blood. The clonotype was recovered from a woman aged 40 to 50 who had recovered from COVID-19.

The CDR3 DNA is TGTGCCTGGAGTATCTACAGGGGGCTTGGCTACACCTTC. Protein product: CAWSIYRGLGYTF. V gene TRBV30 combines with J gene TRBJ1-2; 9 positions match TRBD1. CDR3 length equals 13 residues. The germline V gene has CDR1 GTSNPN and CDR2 SVGIG (reference sequence). V was pared by 2 bases and J by 7 bases, with 5 bases of the junction left unmatched.